A selection of T cell receptor beta chains follows, all from one sample in a study of prognosis after radiotherapy for stage I lung cancer. Each CDR3 protein is one row after TCRdb ran MiXCR on the multiplex PCR reads. The data show around 21,000 distinct CDR3 sequences, approximately 43% seen once. The sample here was PBMCs, taken before or after stereotactic body radiation therapy (not recorded which). Every receptor here comes from a donor aged 50 or older with non-small cell lung cancer. Each CDR3 is given with its conserved first and last residue. The order of the fields is J gene, D gene, clone size, V gene, CDR3 DNA, CDR3 protein. A D gene is named only where the DNA matches it firmly. Clone size is stated in some rows and not others, as once, few, many or a class when expanded.

>TRBJ2-2|.|medium-sized|TRBV27
TGTGCCAGCAGTCTGCCGGGCGGGGAGCTGTTTTTT
CASSLPGGELFF
>TRBJ2-3|.|many|TRBV3-1
TGTGCCAGCAGCCAAGGGGGTTCGGGGTCGAGCCCAGATACGCAGTATTTT
CASSQGGSGSSPDTQYF
>TRBJ2-2|.|many|TRBV6-1
TGTGCCAGCAGTGAAGTGTACACCGGGGAGCTGTTTTTT
CASSEVYTGELFF
>TRBJ2-5|.|few|TRBV11-3
TGTGCCAGCAGTAGCCACAGGGTTGGTCGTTCAGAGACCCAGTACTTC
CASSSHRVGRSETQYF
>TRBJ2-3|TRBD2|large|TRBV19
TGTGCCAGCAGCTTAACTAGCGGGGGATTCACAGATACGCAGTATTTT
CASSLTSGGFTDTQYF
>TRBJ2-6|.|many|TRBV7-3
TGTGCCAGCAGCTCCCGGGACCGCTCTGGGGCCAACGTCCTGACTTTC
CASSSRDRSGANVLTF
>TRBJ1-1|.|many|TRBV28
TGTGCCAGCAGCCGTCGACTGGACACTGAAGCTTTCTTT
CASSRRLDTEAFF
>TRBJ2-7|TRBD1|many|TRBV6-5
TGTGCCAGCAGTTACGGGACAGCTGGTGGGCTATACGAGCAGTACTTC
CASSYGTAGGLYEQYF
>TRBJ2-7|.|many|TRBV11-2
TGTGCCAGCAGCCAAACCACCCTGTACGAGCAGTACTTC
CASSQTTLYEQYF
>TRBJ2-7|.|.|TRBV20-1
TGCAGTGCTATAGTTGGGAACTACGAGCAGTACTTC
CSAIVGNYEQYF
>TRBJ2-2|TRBD2|.|TRBV7-2
TGTGCCAGCAGCTCCCGGGGGGGCCCGGACACCGGGGAGCTGTTTTTT
CASSSRGGPDTGELFF
>TRBJ2-3|.|many|TRBV9
TGTGCCAGCACCAAAGGGCCTGTGGCAGATACGCAGTATTTT
CASTKGPVADTQYF
>TRBJ1-1|.|.|TRBV7-8
TGTGCCAGCAGCTTCACATTGAACACTGAAGCTTTCTTT
CASSFTLNTEAFF
>TRBJ2-5|.|.|TRBV11-3
TGTGCCAGCAGCTTATTTCCGGGGCAAGAGACCCAGTACTTC
CASSLFPGQETQYF
>TRBJ2-2|TRBD1|few|TRBV2
TGTGCCAGCAGTGAGGGACAGGTGATGCCCGGGGAGCTGTTTTTT
CASSEGQVMPGELFF
>TRBJ2-3|.|.|TRBV5-1
TGCGCCAGCAGCTTGGTCGGAGCCGCCACAGATACGCAGTATTTT
CASSLVGAATDTQYF
>TRBJ2-3|.|.|TRBV28
TGTGCCAGCCGGGGTTTCGATACGCAGTATTTT
CASRGFDTQYF
>TRBJ2-5|.|many|TRBV6-2/TRBV6-3
TGTGCCAGCAGTTACTCATACGGGTACAAAGAGACCCAGTACTTC
CASSYSYGYKETQYF
>TRBJ2-1|TRBD2|many|TRBV11-2
TGTGCCAGCAGCTTAGCCGGGAGGCAGACCTACAATGAGCAGTTCTTC
CASSLAGRQTYNEQFF
>TRBJ1-2|.|medium-sized|TRBV7-9
TGTGCCAGCAGCCCCCGTCCCTATGGCTACACCTTC
CASSPRPYGYTF
>TRBJ1-2|.|.|TRBV28
TGTGCCAGCAGTTTTGATGGGGCTTTGGGTGGCTACACCTTC
CASSFDGALGGYTF
>TRBJ1-2|.|many|TRBV6-1
TGTGCCAGCAGAGGACAGTCTTCCTATGGCTACACCTTC
CASRGQSSYGYTF
>TRBJ1-2|TRBD1|medium-sized|TRBV7-9
TGTGCCAGCAGCCCCGGGACAGGGAGTTCGGCTACTGGCTACACCTTC
CASSPGTGSSATGYTF
>TRBJ1-2|TRBD1|.|TRBV6-5
TGTGCCAGCAGTTACGACAGGACAGGACGGAGGAACTATGGCTACACCTTC
CASSYDRTGRRNYGYTF
>TRBJ2-7|TRBD1|.|TRBV7-9
TGTGCCAGCAGCCCGGGACAGGGCCTCTTCCATCAGTACTTC
CASSPGQGLFHQYF
>TRBJ1-2|TRBD1|many|TRBV29-1
TGCAGCGCCGATAGAGGACAGGGTAACTATGGCTACACCTTC
CSADRGQGNYGYTF
>TRBJ2-1|TRBD2|many|TRBV9
TGTGCCAGCAGCGATTCCCCGCGGGAGGGAAACTACAATGAGCAGTTCTTC
CASSDSPREGNYNEQFF
>TRBJ1-5|.|many|TRBV7-8
TGTGCCAGCAGCTTAGGGACAACTTATCAGCCCCAGCATTTT
CASSLGTTYQPQHF
>TRBJ2-7|.|many|TRBV30
TGTGCCTGGAGTCCCCGTGCCTCCTACGAGCAGTACTTC
CAWSPRASYEQYF
>TRBJ2-7|TRBD1|many|TRBV20-1
TGCAGTGCCCGCCCCGACAGGGGAACCCGCGAGCAGTACTTC
CSARPDRGTREQYF